Given below is one T cell receptor (beta chain) in context. The germline V gene has CDR1 SEHNR and CDR2 FQNEAQ (reference sequence). The CDR3 is 14 amino acids. Deletions cut 5 bases from V and 8 bases from J, with 16 bases between. These data belong to a study of T-cell reconstitution after alpha-beta-depleted transplantation in children. A TCRbeta library incorporating unique molecular identifiers was prepared. TCRdb independently ran MiXCR on the PCR reads; one entry per CDR3 protein. Here the sample spans approximately 400,000 distinct CDR3 sequences, 11% being singletons. The clonotype originates from a human donor who donated a stem cell graft to a child with acute myeloid leukemia. The sample consisted of PBMCs from the stem cell graft donor, taken from the stem cell graft. This rearrangement joins TRBV7-9 to TRBJ2-4; tentative D call: TRBD1 (6 bases). This chain's CDR3 is CASSPGQGWDIQYF. The CDR3 DNA is TGTGCCAGCAGCCCCGGCCAGGGGTGGGACATTCAGTACTTC.